Shown below are 5 T cell receptor beta chains from a single sample sequenced in a study of blood T cell repertoires in COVID-19. The assay was immunoSEQ multiplex PCR, and TCRdb's table has in-frame clones only and misses some. The data show about 220,000 clones, just under 85% seen once. Sequencing was carried out using PBMCs or T cells enriched from blood (not recorded which). These receptors were collected from a woman in her 40s with acute COVID-19.

The V call is TRBV9, the J call TRBJ1-6; 9 nucleotides line up with TRBD1. V gave up 4 bases and J gave up 7 bases; unmatched junction bases: 3. Germline assignment: CDR1 SGDLS and CDR2 YYNGEE. CDR3 size: 14 residues. In nucleotides, the CDR3 is TGTGCCAGCAGCTCGGGACAGGGAAATTCACCCCTCCACTTT. This encodes CASSSGQGNSPLHF. Full variable domain (missing parts from reference TRBV9 and TRBJ1-6): DSGVTQTPKHLITATGQRVTLRCSPRSGDLSVYWYQQSLDQGLQFLIQYYNGEERAKGNILERFSAQQFPDLHSELNLSSLELGDSALYFCASSSGQGNSPLHFGNGTRLTVT.

This clone was recorded once. The chain is built from TRBV11-2 and TRBJ1-1; D gene ambiguous. Per the germline V gene, CDR1 is SGHAT and CDR2 is FQNNGV. CDR3 length: 16 residues. V lost 1 base and J lost 4, with 16 bases in between. The CDR3 loop reads CASSLAVTRGATEAFF. The CDR3 DNA follows: TGTGCCAGCAGCTTAGCAGTCACACGGGGAGCCACTGAAGCTTTCTTT.

The rearrangement joins TRBV3-1 (or the pseudogene TRBV3-2) to TRBJ2-5; 9 nucleotides align to TRBD2. This CDR3 is 18 amino acids long. Trimming at V came to 0 bases and at J to 4 bases, leaving 12 bases not matched to a gene. Germline loops: CDR1 LGHDT, CDR2 YNNKEL (reference sequence). The CDR3 nucleotides read TGTGCCAGCAGCCAAGAATCTAGCGGGGATCGGTTCGGAGAGACCCAGTACTTC. Protein: CASSQESSGDRFGETQYF.

The CDR3 sequence is CASSSGFLNEKLFF. DNA for the CDR3: TGTGCCAGCAGCTCGGGATTCTTGAATGAAAAACTGTTTTTT. The J gene is TRBJ1-4, the V gene TRBV11-2; no definite D call. Germline CDR1 and CDR2: SGHAT and FQNNGV. The germline V and J ends were trimmed by 4 bases and 5 bases, with 11 bases remaining between them. The CDR3 spans 14 residues.

This chain connects TRBV19 to TRBJ1-2; 7 bases fit TRBD1. The CDR3 is 15 amino acids. Germline-derived CDR1 and CDR2 are LNHDA and SQIVND (reference sequence). The J segment lost 4 bases and the V segment lost 4 bases, leaving 9 bases of the junction unmatched. In DNA form, the CDR3 reads TGTGCCAGTAGTAACTCCCGCCGGGACAGCTATGGCTACACCTTC. The encoded protein is CASSNSRRDSYGYTF.